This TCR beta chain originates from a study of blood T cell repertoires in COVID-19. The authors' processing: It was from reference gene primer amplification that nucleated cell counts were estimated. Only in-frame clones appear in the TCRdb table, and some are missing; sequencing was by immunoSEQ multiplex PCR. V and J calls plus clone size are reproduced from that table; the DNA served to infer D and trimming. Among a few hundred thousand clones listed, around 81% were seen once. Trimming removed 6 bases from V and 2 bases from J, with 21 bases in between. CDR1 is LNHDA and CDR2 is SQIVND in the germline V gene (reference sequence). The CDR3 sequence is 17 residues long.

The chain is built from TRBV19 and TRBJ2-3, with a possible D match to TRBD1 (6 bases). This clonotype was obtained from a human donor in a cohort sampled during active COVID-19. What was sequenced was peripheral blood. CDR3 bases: TGTGCCAGTAGCCCTCCCCCGCCCAGGGGAAACACAGATACGCAGTATTTT. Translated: CASSPPPPRGNTDTQYF. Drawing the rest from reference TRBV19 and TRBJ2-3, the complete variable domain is DGGITQSPKYLFRKEGQNVTLSCEQNLNHDAMYWYRQDPGQGLRLIYYSQIVNDFQKGDIAEGYSVSREKKESFPLTVTSAQKNPTAFYLCASSPPPPRGNTDTQYFGPGTRLTVL.